Following are 17 T cell receptor beta chains from one sample sequenced in a study of blood T cell repertoires in COVID-19. The data were produced by immunoSEQ multiplex PCR, yet TCRdb's version contains in-frame clones alone and is incomplete. In the table there are 95,000 to 150,000 clones, roughly 82% of which are singletons. Sequencing was performed on peripheral blood. The receptors were sampled from a human donor in a cohort sampled during active COVID-19.

The chain uses TRBV6-5 and TRBJ2-2, with D perhaps matching TRBD2 (6 bases). The CDR3 totals 13 residues. Germline V gives CDR1 MNHEY, CDR2 SVGAGI. V was cut by 2 bases and J by 7 bases, with 8 bases left in between. The CDR3 sequence is CASSYGGYGELFF. The DNA for the CDR3 is TGTGCCAGCAGTTACGGGGGGTACGGGGAGCTGTTTTTT.

The genes are TRBV6-5 and TRBJ1-6, with D possibly matching TRBD1 (6 bases). CDR3 length: 12 residues. Germline V gene data show CDR1 as MNHEY and CDR2 as SVGAGI. The ends were cut back, 6 bases at V and 7 bases at J, with 7 bases in the middle. In nucleotides, the CDR3 is TGTGCCAGCAGACAGGGAAATTCACCCCTCCACTTT. Its translation is CASRQGNSPLHF.

The V gene is TRBV11-2, the J gene TRBJ1-1; D uncertain. Germline V CDR1 and CDR2: SGHAT, FQNNGV. Trimming shortened V by 4 bases and J by 3 bases, and 9 bases separated the two germline ends. The CDR3 is made up of 13 amino acids. The CDR3 loop reads CASSSGRDTEAFF. CDR3 DNA: TGTGCCAGCAGCTCTGGGAGAGACACTGAAGCTTTCTTT.

As concerns this clone: The sample carries other DNA sequences with the same CDR3. For the CDR3, the DNA is TGTGCCAGCAGTTACGGCCAGATCTATGGCTACACCTTC. Its translation is CASSYGQIYGYTF. The V and J genes are TRBV6-2 or TRBV6-3 and TRBJ1-2; D is uncertain. Trimming took off 2 bases at V and 4 bases at J, with 8 bases between the two ends. The CDR3 is made up of 13 amino acids. CDR1 and CDR2 from the germline V gene are MNHEY and SVGEGT.

Here the CDR3 DNA reads TGCAGCGCACAGGGGGCAAACTACGAGCAGTACTTC. Translated, it gives CSAQGANYEQYF. This chain connects TRBV29-1 to TRBJ2-7; the match to TRBD1 covers 9 bases. The CDR3 length is 12 residues. The V segment lost 7 bases and the J segment 3 bases; nucleotides outside the gene matches: 4. Germline CDR1 is SQVTM and CDR2 is ANQGSEA.

CDR3 coding DNA: TGTGCCAGCAGCTTGAATTGGGGGGAGTTCCCCTACGAGCAGTACTTC. Protein product: CASSLNWGEFPYEQYF. The V and J genes are TRBV7-2 and TRBJ2-7; a weak D match, TRBD2 (6 bases). V lost 3 bases and J 2 bases, leaving 17 bases between the germline ends. This CDR3 region has 16 residues. Germline V gene data show CDR1 as SGHTA and CDR2 as FQGNSA.

CDR3 region: CASSRGTVAYNEQFF. DNA for the CDR3: TGTGCCAGCAGTAGGGGGACAGTGGCGTACAATGAGCAGTTCTTC. The chain combines TRBV28 with TRBJ2-1, with TRBD1 matching over 7 bases. After removal of 5 bases from V and 4 bases from J, the junction contained 8 bases not matched to a gene. The CDR3 covers 15 residues. In germline, CDR1 is MDHEN, CDR2 SYDVKM. Combining the CDR3 with reference TRBV28 and TRBJ2-1 gives the whole variable domain DVKVTQSSRYLVKRTGEKVFLECVQDMDHENMFWYRQDPGLGLRLIYFSYDVKMKEKGDIPEGYSVSREKKERFSLILESASTNQTSMYLCASSRGTVAYNEQFFGPGTRLTVL.

The V gene is TRBV19, the J gene TRBJ1-1; TRBD1 agrees at 11 bases. J was trimmed by 2 bases and V by 1 base; bases with no gene match: 6. CDR3 size: 17 residues. Germline values: CDR1 LNHDA, CDR2 SQIVND (reference sequence). As DNA, the CDR3 is TGTGCCAGTAGTATAGGGGGGACAGGGGGACCAAACACTGAAGCTTTCTTT. As protein: CASSIGGTGGPNTEAFF.

The chain combines TRBV19 with TRBJ2-7, with D possibly matching TRBD1 (6 bases). V lost 4 bases, J lost 2 bases, and 12 bases lay in between. In germline, CDR1 is LNHDA, CDR2 SQIVND (reference sequence). CDR3 size: 14 residues. In DNA form, the CDR3 reads TGTGCCAGTAGTAAGAGGACAGATACCTACGAGCAGTACTTC. Amino acids: CASSKRTDTYEQYF.

This chain uses TRBV21-1 with TRBJ2-1; the DNA was not used to check the table's D call, TRBD1. TRBV21-1 is a documented pseudogene. This CDR3 has 21 amino acids. The CDR3 coding sequence is TGTGCCAGCAGCAAAGGACACAAAACGGGCCCGGGACAGATCTTTTACAATGAGCAGTTCTTC. This encodes CASSKGHKTGPGQIFYNEQFF.

This sequence joins TRBV6-5 and TRBJ1-6, with D tentatively TRBD1 (5 bases). Germline CDR1 MNHEY, CDR2 SVGAGI. This CDR3 is 14 amino acids long. V lost 4 bases and J 6 bases, leaving 10 bases between the germline ends. The CDR3: CASSSVGGNSPLHF. CDR3 DNA: TGTGCCAGCAGTTCAGTGGGGGGTAATTCACCCCTCCACTTT.

The rearrangement uses TRBV7-8 and TRBJ2-5; 13 nucleotides line up with TRBD2. The germline CDR1 and CDR2 sequences are SGHVS and FQNEAQ. The ends lost 5 bases at V and 4 bases at J; junction bases unmatched: 7. The CDR3 spans 16 residues. DNA of the CDR3: TGTGCCAGCAGCATACTAGCGGGGGGGCCCATAGAGACCCAGTACTTC. Translated: CASSILAGGPIETQYF.

The chain is built from TRBV28 and TRBJ1-2, with D perhaps matching TRBD1 (5 bases). The CDR3 runs 14 residues. Germline V CDR1 and CDR2: MDHEN, SYDVKM. Between the trimmed V and J ends, which lost 4 bases and 6 bases, there was a span of 15 bases. The CDR3 DNA reads TGTGCCAGCAGTTCAGGCACCGGGACTGATGGCTACACCTTC. Amino acid sequence: CASSSGTGTDGYTF.

The chain links TRBV6-5 to TRBJ1-4, with D possibly matching TRBD1 (5 bases). With 0 bases removed from V and 5 bases from J, the gap between germline ends came to 10 bases. Germline V gene lookup returns CDR1 MNHEY and CDR2 SVGAGI. This CDR3 has 15 amino acids. CDR3 residues: CASSYSGAVNEKLFF. Here the CDR3 DNA reads TGTGCCAGCAGTTACTCAGGGGCGGTGAATGAAAAACTGTTTTTT.

This clone has just a few counts. The chain links TRBV28 to TRBJ2-1, with a possible D match to TRBD2 (6 bases). CDR3 length equals 15 residues. CDR1 is MDHEN and CDR2 is SYDVKM in the germline V gene. V gave up 6 bases and J gave up 3 bases, with 15 bases separating them. CDR3 DNA: TGTGCCAGCAGGACCTCGGGGGTACTCTACAATGAGCAGTTCTTC. It codes for CASRTSGVLYNEQFF.

The CDR3 DNA follows: TGTGCCATCAGTGCGCAGGGCAACACCGGGGAGCTGTTTTTT. Translating it yields CAISAQGNTGELFF. The chain uses TRBV10-3 and TRBJ2-2, with D possibly TRBD1 on 5 matching bases. Trimming removed 4 bases from V and 2 bases from J, with 8 bases in between. Germline V gives CDR1 ENHRY, CDR2 SYGVKD. The CDR3 covers 14 residues.

The rearrangement links TRBV28 to TRBJ1-2; TRBD1 matches 8 bases. The germline gives CDR1 MDHEN, CDR2 SYDVKM. The CDR3 is made up of 16 amino acids. V was pared by 3 bases and J by 4 bases, with 10 bases of the junction left unmatched. As DNA, the CDR3 is TGTGCCAGCAGTTTGGCAGGGGGCGGAGAACTCTATGGCTACACCTTC. Its protein is CASSLAGGGELYGYTF.